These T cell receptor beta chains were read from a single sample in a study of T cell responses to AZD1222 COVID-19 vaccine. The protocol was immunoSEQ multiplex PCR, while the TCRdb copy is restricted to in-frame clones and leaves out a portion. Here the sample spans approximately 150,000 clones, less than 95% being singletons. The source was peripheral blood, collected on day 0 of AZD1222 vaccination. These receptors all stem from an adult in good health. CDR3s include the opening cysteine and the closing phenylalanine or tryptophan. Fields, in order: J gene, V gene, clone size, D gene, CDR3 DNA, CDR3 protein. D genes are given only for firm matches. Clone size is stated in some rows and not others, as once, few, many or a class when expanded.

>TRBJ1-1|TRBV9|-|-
TGTGCCAGCAGCCCCGGGGGATCCACTGAAGCTTTCTTT
CASSPGGSTEAFF
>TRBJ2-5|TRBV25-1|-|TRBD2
TGTGCGCATGGAGCGGGGGGTTTAGAGACCCAGTACTTC
CAHGAGGLETQYF
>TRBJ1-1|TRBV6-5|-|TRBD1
TGTGCCGGGGGGACAGGCTTGAACACTGAAGCTTTCTTT
CAGGTGLNTEAFF
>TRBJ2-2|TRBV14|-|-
TGTGCCAGCAGCCAAGTAGGAAGGGAGACCGGGGAGCTGTTTTTT
CASSQVGRETGELFF
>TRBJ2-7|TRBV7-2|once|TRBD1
TGTGCCAGCAGCCCACAGGGGGGAACCTACGAGCAGTACTTC
CASSPQGGTYEQYF
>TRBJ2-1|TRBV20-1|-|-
TGCAGTGCTAGAGAACTCCCGGAGCAGTTCTTC
CSARELPEQFF
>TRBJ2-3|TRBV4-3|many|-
TGCGCCAGCAGCCAAGGGGTTACCAGCACAGATACGCAGTATTTT
CASSQGVTSTDTQYF
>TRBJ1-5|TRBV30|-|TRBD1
TGTGCCTGGAGTGCCCAAATGACAGGGCGTAATCAGCCCCAGCATTTT
CAWSAQMTGRNQPQHF
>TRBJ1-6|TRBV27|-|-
TGTGCCAGCAGTCCCACTAGGGTGCGGAGCTCCTATAATTCACCCCTCCACTTT
CASSPTRVRSSYNSPLHF
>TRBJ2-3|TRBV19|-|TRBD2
TGTGCCAGTAGTATCTCCAGCGGGGGGAACTCTCAGTATTTT
CASSISSGGNSQYF
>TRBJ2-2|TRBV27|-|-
TGTGCCAGCAGGTACAGGGCAAACACCGGGGAGCTGTTTTTT
CASRYRANTGELFF
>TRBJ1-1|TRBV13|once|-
TGTGCCAGCAGCTTAGGGGCAGGCACTGAAGCTTTCTTT
CASSLGAGTEAFF
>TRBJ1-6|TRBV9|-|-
TGTGCCAGCAGCCCCGCGACGGCGGGGTATAATTCACCCCTCCACTTT
CASSPATAGYNSPLHF
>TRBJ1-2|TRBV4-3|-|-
TGCGCCAGCAGCCCCGATCGGAAGTCTCAGGGAGGGAAGTGGGGCTACACCTTC
CASSPDRKSQGGKWGYTF
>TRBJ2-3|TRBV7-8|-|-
TGTGCCAGCAGCTTGGGGGCCAGCACAGATACGCAGTATTTT
CASSLGASTDTQYF
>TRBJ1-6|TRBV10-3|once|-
TGTGCCATCAGCCAACAACAGGGAGGTAATTCACCCCTCCACTTT
CAISQQQGGNSPLHF
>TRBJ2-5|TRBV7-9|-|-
TGTGCCAGCAGCCTAGGGGGTCTAGCAAGGCAAGAGACCCAGTACTTC
CASSLGGLARQETQYF
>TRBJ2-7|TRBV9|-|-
TGTGCCAGCAGCGTAGGGGTAGGGTTCTACGAGCAGTACTTC
CASSVGVGFYEQYF
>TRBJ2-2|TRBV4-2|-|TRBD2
TGTGCCAGCAGCCCCCTAGGGGGTAGCGGGGGGCCGCCGAGCACCGGGGAGCTGTTTTTT
CASSPLGGSGGPPSTGELFF
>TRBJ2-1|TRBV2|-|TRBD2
TGTGCCAGCACCCCGGGACTAGCGGGGGACAATGAGCAGTTCTTC
CASTPGLAGDNEQFF
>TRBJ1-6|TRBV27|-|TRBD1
TGTGCCAGCCGGACAGGGGATAATTCACCCCTCCACTTT
CASRTGDNSPLHF
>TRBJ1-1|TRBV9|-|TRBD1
TGTGCCAGCAGCGTAGGGACAGGGAACACTGAAGCTTTCTTT
CASSVGTGNTEAFF
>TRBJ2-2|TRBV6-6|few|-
TGTGCCAGCAGTCGAGATAGACCTGGTGGCACCGGGGAGCTGTTTTTT
CASSRDRPGGTGELFF
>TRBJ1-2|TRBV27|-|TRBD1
TGTGCCAGCAGTTTATCTGGGACAGCAACTGTCTATGGCTACACCTTC
CASSLSGTATVYGYTF
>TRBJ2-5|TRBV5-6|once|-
TGTGCCAGCAGCTTGGAGAGGGGCCAAGAGACCCAGTACTTC
CASSLERGQETQYF
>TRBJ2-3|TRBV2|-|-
TGTGCCAGCAGCTTACTCCCCAGCACAGATACGCAGTATTTT
CASSLLPSTDTQYF
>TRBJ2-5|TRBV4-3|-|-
TGCGCCAGCAGCCAAGATTTGACCCAAGAGACCCAGTACTTC
CASSQDLTQETQYF
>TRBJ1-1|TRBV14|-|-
TGTGCCAGCAGCCAAGTGGCCCCACCCTGGATGAACACTGAAGCTTTCTTT
CASSQVAPPWMNTEAFF
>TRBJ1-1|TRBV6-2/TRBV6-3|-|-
TGTGCCAGCAGTCCAACACGGGTGGGCACTGAAGCTTTCTTT
CASSPTRVGTEAFF
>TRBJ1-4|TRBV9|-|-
TGTGCCAGCAGGGCCTCTGGGGGCGAAAAACTGTTTTTT
CASRASGGEKLFF
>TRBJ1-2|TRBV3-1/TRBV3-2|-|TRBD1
TGTGCCAGCAGCCAACCCACAGGGGGCGCGTCATCTACCTTC
CASSQPTGGASSTF
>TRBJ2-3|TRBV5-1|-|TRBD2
TGCGCCAGCAGCTTGACCGGGACTAGCGCGAGCACAGATACGCAGTATTTT
CASSLTGTSASTDTQYF
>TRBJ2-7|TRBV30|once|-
TGTGCCTGGGATTCGGGATGGTACGAGCAGTACTTC
CAWDSGWYEQYF
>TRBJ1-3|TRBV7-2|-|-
TGTGCCAGCAGCTGGTCAGGGTCTGGAAACACCATATATTTT
CASSWSGSGNTIYF
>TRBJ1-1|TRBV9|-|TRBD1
TGTGCCAGCAGCGTTTGGACAGGGGAGAACACTGAAGCTTTCTTT
CASSVWTGENTEAFF
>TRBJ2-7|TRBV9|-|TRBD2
TGTGCCAGCAGCTCTAAGGGGACTAGAGACGAGCAGTACTTC
CASSSKGTRDEQYF
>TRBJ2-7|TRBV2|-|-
TGTGCCAGCAGCTACCTCAGGGGAAGGGCCTACGAGCAGTACTTC
CASSYLRGRAYEQYF
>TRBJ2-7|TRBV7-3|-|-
TGTGCCAGCAGCCGTGACAGGTTCTCCTACGAGCAGTACTTC
CASSRDRFSYEQYF
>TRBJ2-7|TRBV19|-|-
TGTGCCAGTAGTACTTCGGGACTCCCTCGAGAGCAGTACTTC
CASSTSGLPREQYF
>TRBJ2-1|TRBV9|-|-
TGTGCCAGCAGCCCTGGGGGCCTGGCCTACAATGAGCAGTTCTTC
CASSPGGLAYNEQFF